This record covers a single T cell receptor (beta chain). Its antigen is undetermined. Germline CDR1 and CDR2: MNHEY and SVGAGI. V was shortened by 10 bases and J by 3 bases, with 12 bases between the two germline ends. The CDR3 length is 12 residues. This sample stems from a study of cytomegalovirus exposure and HLA in healthy donors. Donors showed nominal health when sampled, although they likely had unrecorded immune exposures. Broader study findings: Some public TCRs appeared in many individuals, while most sequences were rare. CMV antigen specificity of a few CMV-associated chains was confirmed in vitro.

PCR primers comprised 60 Vbeta and 13 Jbeta primers. Method: immunoSEQ multiplex PCR; TCRdb's copy keeps in-frame clones and lacks some. The table lists about 190,000 clones, about 90% of them singletons. This clonotype was sampled from a boy between 2 and 15 years old in good health and CMV-seronegative. The chain has TRBV6-5 and TRBJ1-1; D is uncertain. Sequencing was done on a sample of PBMCs. The CDR3 region is CATRPRDTEAFF. CDR3 in DNA: TGTGCCACCCGTCCGAGGGACACTGAAGCTTTCTTT.